A single sample is the source of the 10 T cell receptor beta chains below, sequenced in a study of T cells after yellow fever vaccination. In TCRdb, the 5' RACE reads were re-called with MiXCR into one record per CDR3 protein. The sample gives some 340,000 distinct CDR3 sequences, about 11% of which show up once; about 3.5% is in the top ten. The source material was CD4+ T cells sorted from PBMCs, sampled 45 days after the yellow fever booster vaccination. The source is a man between 18 and 35 years old who received the YFV17D yellow fever vaccine.

This clonotype was counted ten times or more. V is TRBV12-3 or TRBV12-4 and J is TRBJ1-1; possibly TRBD1 for D (5 bases). The length of the CDR3 is 14 residues. Trimming removed 2 bases from V and 5 bases from J, with 12 bases in between. The CDR3 region is CASSLLGVGTEAFF. In DNA form, the CDR3 reads TGTGCCAGCAGTTTACTGGGGGTTGGTACTGAAGCTTTCTTT.

The chain joins TRBV5-4 to TRBJ2-2; D is unclear. The ends were cut back, 4 bases at V and 4 bases at J, with 8 bases in the middle. Germline CDR1 SGHNT, CDR2 YYREEE (reference sequence). The CDR3 extends over 13 amino acids. The DNA of the CDR3 is TGTGCCAGCAGCCCAAAGATCACCGGGGAGCTGTTTTTT. Protein product: CASSPKITGELFF.

The chain uses TRBV7-9 and TRBJ2-5; TRBD1 aligns across 8 bases. The J segment lost 5 bases and the V segment lost 6 bases, leaving 14 bases of the junction unmatched. Germline-derived CDR1 and CDR2 are SEHNR and FQNEAQ (reference sequence). This CDR3 is built from 16 residues. The CDR3 DNA sequence: TGTGCCAGCAGAAACAACGATTGGACAGGGCGGGAGACCCAGTACTTC. It encodes CASRNNDWTGRETQYF.

This rearrangement joins TRBV9 to TRBJ1-4; 7 bases agree with TRBD1. Losses at the gene ends were 4 bases for V and 7 bases for J; bases not matched to a gene: 13. Germline loops: CDR1 SGDLS, CDR2 YYNGEE. The CDR3 sequence is 16 residues long. DNA of the CDR3: TGTGCCAGCAGCCCACAGGGGAGGACAGTGACTGAAAAACTGTTTTTT. It is translated as CASSPQGRTVTEKLFF.

This chain links TRBV4-3 with TRBJ2-3, with 8 bases lining up with TRBD1. The trim removed 0 bases at V and 7 bases at J, leaving 3 bases unmatched. Germline CDR1 is LGHNA and CDR2 is YSLEER. The CDR3 is 14 residues long. The CDR3 DNA reads as TGCGCCAGCAGCCAAGACAGGGGGCTGAATACGCAGTATTTT. It specifies CASSQDRGLNTQYF.

CDR3 protein: CASRSSSDYEQYF. CDR3 sequence (DNA): TGTGCCAGCAGGTCTAGCAGCGACTACGAGCAGTACTTC. This chain uses TRBV2 with TRBJ2-7; a possible D gene is TRBD2 (5 bases). This CDR3 contains 13 residues. V was clipped by 6 bases and J by 3 bases, with 12 bases between them. CDR1 and CDR2 from the germline V gene are SNHLY and FYNNEI.

This chain uses TRBV6-1 with TRBJ1-2, with 8 bases lining up with TRBD1. This CDR3 region has 13 residues. Per the germline V gene, CDR1 is MNHNS and CDR2 is SASEGT. V dropped 7 bases and J dropped 8; count of bases not matched to a gene: 9. The CDR3, as DNA: TGTGCCAGCAACCCGGACAGGGTCGGCGGCTACACCTTC. This codes for CASNPDRVGGYTF.

This clonotype was counted between two and nine times. The chain uses TRBV20-1 and TRBJ2-4; possible D gene TRBD2, 5 bases. Germline V gives CDR1 DFQATT, CDR2 SNEGSKA (reference sequence). Trimming cost V 6 bases and J 6 bases, with 12 bases left between them. This CDR3 contains 12 residues. CDR3 sequence: CSAGGMGNIQYF. The CDR3 bases are TGCAGTGCCGGAGGCATGGGAAACATTCAGTACTTC.

The chain employs TRBV5-1 and TRBJ2-5; no definite D call. CDR1 SGHRS and CDR2 YFSETQ come from the germline V gene. Trimming pared 3 bases from V and 0 bases from J, leaving 3 bases between. The CDR3 is made up of 12 amino acids. Here the CDR3 DNA reads TGCGCCAGCAGCTCAAACCAAGAGACCCAGTACTTC. Protein sequence: CASSSNQETQYF.

The chain couples TRBV3-1 to TRBJ2-2, with D perhaps matching TRBD1 (6 bases). CDR1 is LGHDT, CDR2 YNNKEL, per germline (reference sequence). V was trimmed by 0 bases and J by 5 bases, leaving 13 bases between them. CDR3 length: 16 residues. The CDR3 sequence is CASSQDTTGLTGELFF. CDR3 DNA sequence: TGTGCCAGCAGCCAAGATACGACAGGCTTAACCGGGGAGCTGTTTTTT.